This T cell receptor (beta chain) came from a study of blood T cells in healthy people across ages. Of note for this clonotype: The antigen remains unidentified.

Study-wide results and limits: The diversity estimates, figures obtained from one million T cells, were considered underestimates.

The CDR3 consists of 13 residues. Trimming shortened V by 2 bases and J by 12 bases, and 11 bases separated the two germline ends. Germline V gene data show CDR1 as SEHNR and CDR2 as FQNEAQ (reference sequence). Next came a second PCR, run for about 6 to 11 cycles, which used a sample-barcoded 5' primer along with a J-beta primer mix. One entry per CDR3 protein, called by TCRdb with MiXCR from the 5' RACE reads. Here the sample spans about 1.5 million distinct CDR3 sequences, 42% being singletons. The sequenced sample was blood. The chain uses TRBV7-9 and TRBJ1-6, with a tentative D call TRBD1 (5 bases). The clonotype was recovered from a woman under 30 in good health. CDR3 coding DNA: TGTGCCAGCAGCTTACTAGGGGCAGGACCCCTCCACTTT. Amino acids: CASSLLGAGPLHF.